Listed below are T cell receptor beta chains from one sample, sequenced in a study of T cell repertoires in cytomegalovirus infection. MiXCR, applied by TCRdb to the reads, yields one record per CDR3 protein. The sample lists 680,000 or so distinct CDR3 sequences, approximately 34% seen once, with 2.8% in the top ten. Sequencing was performed on PBMCs. Every receptor here comes from a human donor in good health (CMV status not recorded). Some clones in this sample may be carry-over from other donors' samples. The CDR3 runs from the conserved cysteine through the conserved F or W. A D gene is named only where the DNA matches it firmly. Clone size is stated in some rows and not others, as once, few, many or a class when expanded.

V gene: TRBV28
D gene: -
J gene: TRBJ2-3
clone size: -
CDR3 DNA: TGTGCCAGCAGATTGGACGGGGGTAGGGATACGCAGTATTTT
CDR3 protein: CASRLDGGRDTQYF

V gene: TRBV5-1
D gene: -
J gene: TRBJ2-7
clone size: few
CDR3 DNA: TGCGCCAGCAGCTTGGGGGGGACGGCGATAATCTACGAGCAGTACTTC
CDR3 protein: CASSLGGTAIIYEQYF

V gene: TRBV28
D gene: TRBD1
J gene: TRBJ1-6
clone size: few
CDR3 DNA: TGTGCCAGCAGTTCGGGACAGTTAGATAATTCACCCCTCCACTTT
CDR3 protein: CASSSGQLDNSPLHF

V gene: TRBV18
D gene: TRBD2
J gene: TRBJ2-5
clone size: many
CDR3 DNA: TGTGCCAGCTCACCAAGGGCAGGGAGCAGCGGGAGCGGCTTTGAGACCCAGTACTTC
CDR3 protein: CASSPRAGSSGSGFETQYF

V gene: TRBV2
D gene: -
J gene: TRBJ2-5
clone size: few
CDR3 DNA: TGTGCCAGCAGTGGAATGGGGGGAGAGACCCAGTACTTC
CDR3 protein: CASSGMGGETQYF

V gene: TRBV7-6
D gene: TRBD2
J gene: TRBJ2-1
clone size: many
CDR3 DNA: TGTGCCAGCAGTGGGACTAGCGGGAGTATGAATGAGCAGTTCTTC
CDR3 protein: CASSGTSGSMNEQFF

V gene: TRBV7-3
D gene: TRBD2
J gene: TRBJ2-1
clone size: -
CDR3 DNA: TGTGCCAGCAGCTGGACTAGCGGGTTTGACAATGAGCAGTTCTTC
CDR3 protein: CASSWTSGFDNEQFF

V gene: TRBV6-5
D gene: -
J gene: TRBJ2-4
clone size: -
CDR3 DNA: TGTGCCAGCAGTCTCGATCATCGAGCCAAAAACATTCAGTACTTC
CDR3 protein: CASSLDHRAKNIQYF

V gene: TRBV6-2/TRBV6-3
D gene: TRBD2
J gene: TRBJ2-7
clone size: few
CDR3 DNA: TGTGCCAGCAGTCAACAGGGACTAGCGGCCTACGAGCAGTACTTC
CDR3 protein: CASSQQGLAAYEQYF

V gene: TRBV7-6
D gene: -
J gene: TRBJ2-2
clone size: many
CDR3 DNA: TGTGCCAGCAGCCCAGGGGACACCGGGGAGCTGTTTTTT
CDR3 protein: CASSPGDTGELFF

V gene: TRBV20-1
D gene: -
J gene: TRBJ1-3
clone size: few
CDR3 DNA: TGCAGTGCTAGAGATTTTGGAAGGGTTACCTCTGGAAACACCATATATTTT
CDR3 protein: CSARDFGRVTSGNTIYF

V gene: TRBV7-6
D gene: TRBD1
J gene: TRBJ1-4
clone size: -
CDR3 DNA: TGTGCCAGCAGCCTCTACGGACAGGGGGGAGGTGAAAAACTGTTTTTT
CDR3 protein: CASSLYGQGGGEKLFF

V gene: TRBV28
D gene: -
J gene: TRBJ2-5
clone size: -
CDR3 DNA: TGTGCCAGCAGTTACGCCGGGAACCAAGAGACCCAGTACTTC
CDR3 protein: CASSYAGNQETQYF

V gene: TRBV6-6
D gene: TRBD1
J gene: TRBJ2-2
clone size: -
CDR3 DNA: TGTGCCAGTTCGGGGGACAGGGGAGCGAACACCGGGGAGCTGTTTTTT
CDR3 protein: CASSGDRGANTGELFF

V gene: TRBV28
D gene: TRBD2
J gene: TRBJ2-1
clone size: -
CDR3 DNA: TGTGCCAGCAGTTCCTCAGGACTAGCGGGGGTTGATGAGCAGTTCTTC
CDR3 protein: CASSSSGLAGVDEQFF

V gene: TRBV19
D gene: -
J gene: TRBJ2-6
clone size: -
CDR3 DNA: TGTGCCATTAAATGGGGAACCGGGGCCAACGTCCTGACTTTC
CDR3 protein: CAIKWGTGANVLTF

V gene: TRBV20-1
D gene: -
J gene: TRBJ1-1
clone size: -
CDR3 DNA: TGCAGTGCCTCGGGACCGAACACTGAAGCTTTCTTT
CDR3 protein: CSASGPNTEAFF

V gene: TRBV19
D gene: -
J gene: TRBJ2-6
clone size: -
CDR3 DNA: TGTGCCAGTAGTATATTGTGGCAGGAGAACTCTGGGGCCAACGTCCTGACTTTC
CDR3 protein: CASSILWQENSGANVLTF

V gene: TRBV27
D gene: -
J gene: TRBJ2-7
clone size: -
CDR3 DNA: TGTGCCAGCTCGGTGGCAGCCTCCTACGAGCAGTACTTC
CDR3 protein: CASSVAASYEQYF

V gene: TRBV12-3/TRBV12-4
D gene: -
J gene: TRBJ1-5
clone size: -
CDR3 DNA: TGTGCCAGCAGTTTATCCCCTACAGGATTGAATCAGCCCCAGCATTTT
CDR3 protein: CASSLSPTGLNQPQHF

V gene: TRBV20-1
D gene: -
J gene: TRBJ2-7
clone size: -
CDR3 DNA: TGCAGTGCTAAAGGGGCCGGTTTGTCGCAGTACTTC
CDR3 protein: CSAKGAGLSQYF

V gene: TRBV2
D gene: -
J gene: TRBJ2-7
clone size: few
CDR3 DNA: TGTGCCAGCAGTGAATGGGGAGGCTCCTACGAGCAGTACTTC
CDR3 protein: CASSEWGGSYEQYF

V gene: TRBV30
D gene: -
J gene: TRBJ1-5
clone size: -
CDR3 DNA: TGTGCCTGGAGTGGCCATTACAGTAATCAGCCCCAGCATTTT
CDR3 protein: CAWSGHYSNQPQHF

V gene: TRBV19
D gene: -
J gene: TRBJ1-3
clone size: -
CDR3 DNA: TGTGCCAGTAATCCGGGACTCATCTCTGGAAACACCATATATTTT
CDR3 protein: CASNPGLISGNTIYF

V gene: TRBV12-5
D gene: -
J gene: TRBJ1-4
clone size: few
CDR3 DNA: TGTGCTAGTGCCCTCGGGCCTAATGAAAAACTGTTTTTT
CDR3 protein: CASALGPNEKLFF

V gene: TRBV7-9
D gene: -
J gene: TRBJ1-1
clone size: -
CDR3 DNA: TGTGCCAGCAGCGCCGACTGGGGGACTGAAGCTTTCTTT
CDR3 protein: CASSADWGTEAFF

V gene: TRBV28
D gene: -
J gene: TRBJ2-2
clone size: few
CDR3 DNA: TGTGCCAGCAGTCCCCCCCGCGCGAACACCGGGGAGCTGTTTTTT
CDR3 protein: CASSPPRANTGELFF

V gene: TRBV4-1
D gene: TRBD1
J gene: TRBJ1-2
clone size: -
CDR3 DNA: TGCGCCAGCAGCCAAGAAAGTGGGACAGGGGTAGGCTACACCTTC
CDR3 protein: CASSQESGTGVGYTF

V gene: TRBV2
D gene: TRBD2
J gene: TRBJ2-3
clone size: few
CDR3 DNA: TGTGCCAGCAGGGCGGGGGGGCCCAGAGATACGCAGTATTTT
CDR3 protein: CASRAGGPRDTQYF

V gene: TRBV28
D gene: -
J gene: TRBJ1-5
clone size: -
CDR3 DNA: TGTGCCAGCAGTCAGTACAGGGCCCCTAGCAATCAGCCCCATCATTTT
CDR3 protein: CASSQYRAPSNQPHHF

V gene: TRBV20-1
D gene: TRBD1
J gene: TRBJ1-1
clone size: -
CDR3 DNA: TGCAGTGCTAGAGAAGGGGGACAGCTTTACACTGAAGCTTTCTTT
CDR3 protein: CSAREGGQLYTEAFF

V gene: TRBV7-6
D gene: -
J gene: TRBJ2-5
clone size: -
CDR3 DNA: TGTGCCAGCAGCCCGCCGGGACCGACTCTCCAAGAGACCCAGTACTTC
CDR3 protein: CASSPPGPTLQETQYF

V gene: TRBV19
D gene: TRBD1
J gene: TRBJ1-1
clone size: few
CDR3 DNA: TGTGCCAGTAGTACCAAGACAGGGGGCAACTCTGAAGCTTTCTTT
CDR3 protein: CASSTKTGGNSEAFF

V gene: TRBV7-9
D gene: TRBD2
J gene: TRBJ2-7
clone size: few
CDR3 DNA: TGTGCCAGCGGATCTAGCGGCTCCTACGAGCAGTACTTC
CDR3 protein: CASGSSGSYEQYF

V gene: TRBV29-1
D gene: -
J gene: TRBJ2-5
clone size: -
CDR3 DNA: TGCAGCGTTCCGGTCTCCGGACTGGAGGAAGAGACCCAGTACTTC
CDR3 protein: CSVPVSGLEEETQYF

V gene: TRBV20-1
D gene: -
J gene: TRBJ2-7
clone size: few
CDR3 DNA: TGCAGTGCTAGAGATCGGCAGGGAAGCCCCTACGAGCAGTACTTC
CDR3 protein: CSARDRQGSPYEQYF

V gene: TRBV6-6
D gene: -
J gene: TRBJ1-5
clone size: -
CDR3 DNA: TGTGCCAGCAGTACAAGTGGGACGGCCAATCAGCCCCAGCATTTT
CDR3 protein: CASSTSGTANQPQHF

V gene: TRBV4-2
D gene: -
J gene: TRBJ1-1
clone size: -
CDR3 DNA: TGTGCCAGCAGCCAAGACGGAAGGGGCGGTAAGGTCACTGAAGCTTTCTTT
CDR3 protein: CASSQDGRGGKVTEAFF

V gene: TRBV29-1
D gene: TRBD2
J gene: TRBJ2-2
clone size: many
CDR3 DNA: TGTTCGACTAGCGGGAGGCAGAACACCGGGGAGCTGTTTTTT
CDR3 protein: CSTSGRQNTGELFF

V gene: TRBV4-1
D gene: -
J gene: TRBJ2-7
clone size: -
CDR3 DNA: TGCGCCAGCAGCCAAGGGGCTCCTTCCTACGAGCAGTACTTC
CDR3 protein: CASSQGAPSYEQYF

V gene: TRBV6-8
D gene: -
J gene: TRBJ1-2
clone size: -
CDR3 DNA: TGTGCCAGCAGTACGGCCCCCGGCGAGGGCTACACCTTC
CDR3 protein: CASSTAPGEGYTF

V gene: TRBV4-1
D gene: -
J gene: TRBJ1-1
clone size: few
CDR3 DNA: TGCGCCAGCAGCCAAGAAAACAGATACACTGAAGCTTTCTTT
CDR3 protein: CASSQENRYTEAFF

V gene: TRBV28
D gene: TRBD1
J gene: TRBJ1-5
clone size: -
CDR3 DNA: TGTGCCAGCAGTGTACAGGGGGAACAGCCCCAGCATTTT
CDR3 protein: CASSVQGEQPQHF

V gene: TRBV7-2
D gene: -
J gene: TRBJ1-4
clone size: many
CDR3 DNA: TGTGCCAGCAGCTTAGAAATGGGGAGTGCAACTAATGAAAAACTGTTTTTT
CDR3 protein: CASSLEMGSATNEKLFF

V gene: TRBV6-5
D gene: -
J gene: TRBJ1-5
clone size: once
CDR3 DNA: TGTGCCACCGACAACGGGACGCCTAATCAGCCCCAGCATTTT
CDR3 protein: CATDNGTPNQPQHF

V gene: TRBV6-2/TRBV6-3
D gene: -
J gene: TRBJ2-7
clone size: -
CDR3 DNA: TGTGCCAGCAGTTACCCCGGAGTAGCCGGAGGGGACTACGAGCAGTACTTC
CDR3 protein: CASSYPGVAGGDYEQYF

V gene: TRBV7-8
D gene: -
J gene: TRBJ2-5
clone size: -
CDR3 DNA: TGTGCCAGCAGCTCGGGACTGTTAGAGACCCAGTACTTC
CDR3 protein: CASSSGLLETQYF

V gene: TRBV28
D gene: -
J gene: TRBJ1-2
clone size: many
CDR3 DNA: TGTGCCAGCAGTTTAAGCGTCAGGTCGACCGTCGGGGGGGGCTACACCTTC
CDR3 protein: CASSLSVRSTVGGGYTF

V gene: TRBV2
D gene: -
J gene: TRBJ1-2
clone size: -
CDR3 DNA: TGTGCCAGCAGTGACCGTGGACCGGTCTATGGCTACACCTTC
CDR3 protein: CASSDRGPVYGYTF

V gene: TRBV7-8
D gene: -
J gene: TRBJ2-1
clone size: many
CDR3 DNA: TGTGCCAGCAGCTTAATAAACGGACCCGTCGACGAGCAGTTCTTC
CDR3 protein: CASSLINGPVDEQFF

V gene: TRBV2
D gene: -
J gene: TRBJ1-5
clone size: few
CDR3 DNA: TGTGCCAGCAAAGTCGGGGGGGTTAGCAATCAGCCCCAGCATTTT
CDR3 protein: CASKVGGVSNQPQHF

V gene: TRBV5-6
D gene: -
J gene: TRBJ1-5
clone size: once
CDR3 DNA: TGTGCCAGCAGCTTGGCGGCTGAGGGCAATCAGCCCCAGCATTTT
CDR3 protein: CASSLAAEGNQPQHF